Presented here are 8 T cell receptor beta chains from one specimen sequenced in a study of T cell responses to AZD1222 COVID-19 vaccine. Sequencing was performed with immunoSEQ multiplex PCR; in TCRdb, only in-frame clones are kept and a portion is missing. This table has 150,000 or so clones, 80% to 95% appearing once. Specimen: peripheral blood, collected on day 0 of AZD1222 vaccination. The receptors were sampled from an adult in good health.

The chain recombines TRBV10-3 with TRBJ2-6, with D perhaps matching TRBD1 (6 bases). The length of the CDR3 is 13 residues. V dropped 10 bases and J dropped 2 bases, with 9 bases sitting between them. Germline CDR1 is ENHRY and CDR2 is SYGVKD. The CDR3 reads CATQGTGANVLTF. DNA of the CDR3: TGTGCCACCCAGGGGACTGGGGCCAACGTCCTGACTTTC.

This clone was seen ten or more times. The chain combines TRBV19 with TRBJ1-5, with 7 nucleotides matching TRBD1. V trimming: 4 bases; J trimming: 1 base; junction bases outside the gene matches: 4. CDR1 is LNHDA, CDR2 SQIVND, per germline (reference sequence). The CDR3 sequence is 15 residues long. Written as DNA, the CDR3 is TGTGCCAGTAGTACCGGGACAGCCAGCAATCAGCCCCAGCATTTT. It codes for CASSTGTASNQPQHF.

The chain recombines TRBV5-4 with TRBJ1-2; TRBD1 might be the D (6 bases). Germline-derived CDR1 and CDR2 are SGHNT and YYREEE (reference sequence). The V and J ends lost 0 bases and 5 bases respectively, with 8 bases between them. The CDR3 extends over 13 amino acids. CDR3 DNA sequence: TGTGCCAGCAGCTTGGACAGGGCGTATGGCTACACCTTC. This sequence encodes CASSLDRAYGYTF.

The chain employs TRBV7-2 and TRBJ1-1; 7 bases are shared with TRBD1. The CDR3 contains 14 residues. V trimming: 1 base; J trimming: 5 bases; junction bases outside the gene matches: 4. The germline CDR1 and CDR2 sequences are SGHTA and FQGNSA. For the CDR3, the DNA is TGTGCCAGCAGCTTAGACAGGGGTGGGACTGAAGCTTTCTTT. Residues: CASSLDRGGTEAFF.

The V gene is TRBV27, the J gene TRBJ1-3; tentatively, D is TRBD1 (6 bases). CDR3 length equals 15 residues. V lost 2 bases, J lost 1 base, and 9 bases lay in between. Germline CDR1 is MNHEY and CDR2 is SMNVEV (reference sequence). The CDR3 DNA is TGTGCCAGCAGTTTAATGGGGGCTTCTGGAAACACCATATATTTT. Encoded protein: CASSLMGASGNTIYF.

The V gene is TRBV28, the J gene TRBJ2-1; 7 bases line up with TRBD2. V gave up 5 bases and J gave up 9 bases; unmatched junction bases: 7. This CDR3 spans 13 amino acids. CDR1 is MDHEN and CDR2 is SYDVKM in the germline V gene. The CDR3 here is CASSRTSWSEQFF. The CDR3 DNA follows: TGTGCCAGCAGTCGGACTAGTTGGAGTGAGCAGTTCTTC.

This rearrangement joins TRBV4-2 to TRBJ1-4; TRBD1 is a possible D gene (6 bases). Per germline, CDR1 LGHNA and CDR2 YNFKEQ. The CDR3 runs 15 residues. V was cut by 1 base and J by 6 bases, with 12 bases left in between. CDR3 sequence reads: CASSQAKGGDEKLFF. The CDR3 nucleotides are TGTGCCAGCAGCCAAGCGAAAGGGGGGGATGAAAAACTGTTTTTT.

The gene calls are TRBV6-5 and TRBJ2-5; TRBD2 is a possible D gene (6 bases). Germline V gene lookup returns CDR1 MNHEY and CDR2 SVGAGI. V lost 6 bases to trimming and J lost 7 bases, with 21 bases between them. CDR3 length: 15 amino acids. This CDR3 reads CASRSGLSVLGTQYF. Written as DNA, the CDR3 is TGTGCCAGCAGGTCCGGACTATCCGTGCTAGGGACCCAGTACTTC.